This T cell receptor (beta chain) emerged from a study of molecular identifiers for immune sequencing clone quantification. Whole-study results and caveats: Highly expanded clone sizes could end up underestimated if a barcode were shared by identical TCR molecules.

This CDR3 spans 15 amino acids. The germline CDR1 and CDR2 sequences are MDHEN and SYDVKM. V lost 2 bases and J 6 bases, leaving 17 bases between the germline ends. In its sample, this clonotype was seen a few times. Its antigen is undetermined. A CD8+CD4-CCR7+CD45RA+ gate was used to sort naive CD8 T cells. TCRdb re-called the PCR reads through MiXCR, storing one row per CDR3 protein. The profile shows 15,000 to 20,000 distinct CDR3 sequences, around 23% of them singletons. The chain joins TRBV28 to TRBJ2-7; perhaps TRBD1 as D (5 bases). This clonotype was obtained from a human donor in good health. Some libraries in this study had Jurkat cell RNA spiked in. The source material was naive CD8+ T cells from blood, with Jurkat cell RNA spiked in. Sample subset: FACS-sorted CD8+CD4-CCR7+CD45RA+ naive T cells. The CDR3 protein is CASSLELGIRGEQYF. CDR3 coding DNA: TGTGCCAGCAGTTTAGAGTTGGGGATAAGGGGCGAGCAGTACTTC.